This passage covers 3 T cell receptor beta chains from one sample sequenced in a study of blood T cell repertoires in COVID-19. Measured with immunoSEQ multiplex PCR; TCRdb has only the in-frame clones, and not every one. The sample lists 260,000 or so clones, approximately 88% occurring once. Source material: peripheral blood. Receptors originate from a man between 18 and 29 years old with active or convalescent COVID-19.

This chain links TRBV24-1 with TRBJ1-1; 10 nucleotides match TRBD1. The CDR3 consists of 15 residues. Germline V gives CDR1 KGHDR, CDR2 SFDVKD. Trimming at V came to 1 base and at J to 11 bases, leaving 9 bases not matched to a gene. DNA of the CDR3: TGTGCCACCAGTGATTTCAGGGACAGGGGTGAGAGGGCTTTCTTT. It is translated as CATSDFRDRGERAFF.

The chain links TRBV27 to TRBJ1-1; the match to TRBD1 covers 7 bases. The CDR3 runs to 17 residues. Per germline, CDR1 MNHEY and CDR2 SMNVEV (reference sequence). The V gene end was trimmed by 6 bases and the J gene end by 2 bases; junction bases not matched to a gene: 15. DNA for the CDR3: TGTGCCAGCAGACAGAAATCCTTGGGACAGACAAACACTGAAGCTTTCTTT. Residues: CASRQKSLGQTNTEAFF.

This clone was observed many times. This rearrangement joins TRBV25-1 to TRBJ2-1, with TRBD1 as a possible D gene (5 bases). Germline V gene sequence: CDR1 MGHDK, CDR2 SYGVNS. V lost 4 bases to trimming and J lost 5 bases, with 15 bases between them. CDR3 length: 15 amino acids. Here the CDR3 reads CASSASRGYDNEQFF. The CDR3 DNA reads TGTGCCAGCAGTGCTAGTAGGGGTTATGACAATGAGCAGTTCTTC. Full variable domain (outside the CDR3, taken from reference TRBV25-1 and TRBJ2-1): EADIYQTPRYLVIGTGKKITLECSQTMGHDKMYWYQQDPGMELHLIHYSYGVNSTEKGDLSSESTVSRIRTEHFPLTLESARPSHTSQYLCASSASRGYDNEQFFGPGTRLTVL.